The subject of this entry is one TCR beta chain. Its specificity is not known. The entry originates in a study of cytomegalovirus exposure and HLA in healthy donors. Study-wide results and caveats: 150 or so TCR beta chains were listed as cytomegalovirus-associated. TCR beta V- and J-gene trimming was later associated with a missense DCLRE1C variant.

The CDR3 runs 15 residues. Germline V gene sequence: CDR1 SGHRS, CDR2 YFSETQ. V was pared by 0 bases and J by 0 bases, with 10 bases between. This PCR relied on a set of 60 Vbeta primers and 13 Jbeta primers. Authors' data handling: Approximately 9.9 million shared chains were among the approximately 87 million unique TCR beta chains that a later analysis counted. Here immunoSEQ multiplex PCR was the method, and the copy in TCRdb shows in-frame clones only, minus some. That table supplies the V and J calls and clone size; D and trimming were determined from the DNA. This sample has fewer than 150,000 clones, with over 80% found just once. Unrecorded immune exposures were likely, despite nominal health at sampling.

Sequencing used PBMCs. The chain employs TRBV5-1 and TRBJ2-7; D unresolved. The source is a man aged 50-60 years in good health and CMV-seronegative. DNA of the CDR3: TGCGCCAGCAGCTTGGGAGGTTTCAGCTCCTACGAGCAGTACTTC. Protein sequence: CASSLGGFSSYEQYF.